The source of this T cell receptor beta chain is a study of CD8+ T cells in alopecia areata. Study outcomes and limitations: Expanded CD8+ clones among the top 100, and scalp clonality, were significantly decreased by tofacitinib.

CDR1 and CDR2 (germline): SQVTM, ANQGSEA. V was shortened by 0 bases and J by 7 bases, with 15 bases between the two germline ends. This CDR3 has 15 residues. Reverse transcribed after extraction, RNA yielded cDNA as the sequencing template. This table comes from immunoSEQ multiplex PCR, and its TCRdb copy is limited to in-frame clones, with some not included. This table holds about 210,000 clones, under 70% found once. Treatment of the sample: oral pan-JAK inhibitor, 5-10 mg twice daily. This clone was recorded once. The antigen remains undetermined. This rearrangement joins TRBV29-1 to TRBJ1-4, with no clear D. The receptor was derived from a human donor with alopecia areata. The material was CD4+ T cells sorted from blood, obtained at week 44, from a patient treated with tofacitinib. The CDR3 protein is CSVEEEEGWSEKLFF. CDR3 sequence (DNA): TGCAGCGTTGAAGAGGAGGAAGGGTGGTCTGAAAAACTGTTTTTT. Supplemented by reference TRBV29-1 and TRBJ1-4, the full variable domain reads SAVISQKPSRDICQRGTSLTIQCQVDSQVTMMFWYRQQPGQSLTLIATANQGSEATYESGFVIDKFPISRPNLTFSTLTVSNMSPEDSSIYLCSVEEEEGWSEKLFFGSGTQLSVL.